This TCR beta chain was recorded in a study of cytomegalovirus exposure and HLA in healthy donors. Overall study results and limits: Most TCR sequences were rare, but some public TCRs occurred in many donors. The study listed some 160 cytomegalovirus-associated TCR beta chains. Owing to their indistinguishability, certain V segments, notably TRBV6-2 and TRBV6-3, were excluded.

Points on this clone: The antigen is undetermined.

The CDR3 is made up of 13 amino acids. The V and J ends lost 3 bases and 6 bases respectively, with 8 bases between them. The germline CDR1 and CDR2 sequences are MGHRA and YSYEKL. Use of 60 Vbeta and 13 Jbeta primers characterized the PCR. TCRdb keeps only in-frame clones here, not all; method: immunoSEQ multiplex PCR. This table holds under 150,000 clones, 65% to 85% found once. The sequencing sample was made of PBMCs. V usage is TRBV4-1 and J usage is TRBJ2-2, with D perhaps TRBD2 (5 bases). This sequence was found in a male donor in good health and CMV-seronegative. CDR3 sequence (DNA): TGCGCCAGCAGCCAGAGGGTGGCCGGGGAGCTGTTTTTT. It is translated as CASSQRVAGELFF.